This T cell receptor beta chain came from a study of blood T cells in healthy people across ages. To note about this clonotype: The antigen is unknown.

Combining a sample-barcoded 5' primer with a J-beta primer mix, a second PCR ran for 7 to 11 cycles. Each cDNA molecule received a tag from a template-switch adaptor that had 12 random nucleotides. TCRdb reanalysed the 5' RACE reads using MiXCR and keeps one entry per CDR3 protein. The data contain hundreds of thousands of distinct CDR3 sequences, around 48% of them singletons. Germline CDR1 reads MDHEN; CDR2 reads SYDVKM. Trimming shortened V by 10 bases and J by 3 bases, and 16 bases separated the two germline ends. CDR3 size: 14 residues. General study results and limits: Among T cells, TCR beta diversity per million cells dropped roughly linearly as age rose. In long-lived donors, naive CD4+ cell counts and diversity exceeded those of aged donors.

The donors, healthy Caucasians from Russia, were aged about 6 to 95. This TCR was recovered from a man aged 30 to 39 in good health. The chain joins TRBV28 to TRBJ1-5, with D perhaps TRBD1 (5 bases). Sequencing used blood. The CDR3 spells CATAGSPINQPQHF. DNA of the CDR3: TGTGCCACGGCAGGGTCCCCGATCAATCAGCCCCAGCATTTT.